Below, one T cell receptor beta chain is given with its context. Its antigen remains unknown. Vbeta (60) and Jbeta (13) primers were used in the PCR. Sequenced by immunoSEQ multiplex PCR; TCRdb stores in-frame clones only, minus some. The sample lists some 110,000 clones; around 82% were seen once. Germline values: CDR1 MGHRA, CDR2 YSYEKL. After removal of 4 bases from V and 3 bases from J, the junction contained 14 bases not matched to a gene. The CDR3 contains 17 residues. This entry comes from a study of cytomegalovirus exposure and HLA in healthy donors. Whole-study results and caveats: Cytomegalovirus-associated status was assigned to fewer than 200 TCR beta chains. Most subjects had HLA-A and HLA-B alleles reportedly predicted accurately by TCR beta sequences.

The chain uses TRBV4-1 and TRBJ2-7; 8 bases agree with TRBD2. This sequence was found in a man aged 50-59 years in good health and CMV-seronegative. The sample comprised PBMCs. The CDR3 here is CASSPRHDGLAGYEQYF. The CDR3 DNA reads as TGCGCCAGCAGCCCACGCCATGACGGACTAGCTGGCTACGAGCAGTACTTC.